The rows below give T cell receptor beta chains drawn from one sample of a study of breast tumors, draining lymph nodes, adjacent tissues. From the multiplex PCR reads, TCRdb called clonotypes with MiXCR, one entry per CDR3 protein. The sample shows about 200,000 distinct CDR3 sequences, around a third of them seen only once. What was sequenced was axillary lymph node tissue. All receptors come from a female donor with breast cancer. Some clones in this sample may be carry-over from other donors' samples. CDR3s include the opening cysteine and the closing phenylalanine or tryptophan. The order of the fields is V gene, J gene, clone size, D gene, CDR3 protein, CDR3 DNA. The D gene is left open where the match is weak. A row's size may be missing; if present it is once, few, many or a size class.

v_call: TRBV9; j_call: TRBJ2-2; clone_size: many; d_call: NA; cdr3_aa: CASSVVSTGELFF; cdr3_nt: TGTGCCAGCAGCGTAGTTAGCACCGGGGAGCTGTTTTTT
v_call: TRBV12-3/TRBV12-4; j_call: TRBJ2-7; clone_size: NA; d_call: TRBD2; cdr3_aa: CASRLVSGSGEQYF; cdr3_nt: TGTGCCAGCAGACTAGTTAGCGGGAGTGGTGAGCAGTACTTC
v_call: TRBV30; j_call: TRBJ2-7; clone_size: many; d_call: TRBD2; cdr3_aa: CAWGLAGVYEQYF; cdr3_nt: TGTGCCTGGGGACTAGCGGGAGTCTACGAGCAGTACTTC
v_call: TRBV28; j_call: TRBJ1-2; clone_size: few; d_call: NA; cdr3_aa: CASSFPSYGYTF; cdr3_nt: TGTGCCAGCAGTTTCCCATCTTATGGCTACACCTTC
v_call: TRBV9; j_call: TRBJ1-6; clone_size: many; d_call: NA; cdr3_aa: CASSVGTGFSGSYNSPLHF; cdr3_nt: TGTGCCAGCAGCGTTGGTACAGGGTTTTCGGGCTCCTATAATTCACCCCTCCACTTT
v_call: TRBV7-9; j_call: TRBJ2-7; clone_size: few; d_call: NA; cdr3_aa: CASSLPGSSEQYF; cdr3_nt: TGTGCCAGCAGCCTGCCGGGGAGCTCCGAGCAGTACTTC
v_call: TRBV11-3; j_call: TRBJ1-2; clone_size: NA; d_call: NA; cdr3_aa: CASADPSGTSRDGYTF; cdr3_nt: TGTGCCAGCGCGGACCCTAGCGGGACATCAAGGGATGGCTACACCTTC
v_call: TRBV19; j_call: TRBJ1-2; clone_size: many; d_call: TRBD1; cdr3_aa: CASSAGQGNGYTF; cdr3_nt: TGTGCCAGTAGTGCGGGACAGGGAAATGGCTACACCTTC
v_call: TRBV20-1; j_call: TRBJ1-2; clone_size: many; d_call: NA; cdr3_aa: CSARGWQGSGYTF; cdr3_nt: TGCAGTGCTAGAGGATGGCAGGGAAGTGGCTACACCTTC
v_call: TRBV18; j_call: TRBJ2-2; clone_size: many; d_call: NA; cdr3_aa: CASLLASGTGELFF; cdr3_nt: TGTGCCAGCCTGCTAGCGTCGGGCACCGGGGAGCTGTTTTTT
v_call: TRBV14; j_call: TRBJ2-1; clone_size: NA; d_call: NA; cdr3_aa: CASTQDLYNEQFF; cdr3_nt: TGTGCCAGCACCCAAGACCTATACAATGAGCAGTTCTTC
v_call: TRBV6-5; j_call: TRBJ2-6; clone_size: many; d_call: TRBD1; cdr3_aa: CASSYEGGPGANVLTF; cdr3_nt: TGTGCCAGCAGTTATGAAGGGGGCCCTGGGGCCAACGTCCTGACTTTC
v_call: TRBV4-1; j_call: TRBJ2-5; clone_size: NA; d_call: NA; cdr3_aa: CASSQDLQGRETQYF; cdr3_nt: TGCGCCAGCAGCCAAGATCTCCAGGGGAGGGAGACCCAGTACTTC
v_call: TRBV15; j_call: TRBJ2-2; clone_size: once; d_call: NA; cdr3_aa: CATSRDMTGRAGELFF; cdr3_nt: TGTGCCACCAGCAGAGATATGACAGGGAGGGCCGGGGAGCTGTTTTTT
v_call: TRBV6-2/TRBV6-3; j_call: TRBJ1-5; clone_size: many; d_call: NA; cdr3_aa: CASSYSIRNQPQHF; cdr3_nt: TGTGCCAGCAGTTACTCGATCAGAAATCAGCCCCAGCATTTT
v_call: TRBV13; j_call: TRBJ2-5; clone_size: many; d_call: NA; cdr3_aa: CASSPRQSPTETQYF; cdr3_nt: TGTGCCAGCAGCCCCAGACAGAGCCCCACGGAGACCCAGTACTTC
v_call: TRBV30; j_call: TRBJ1-3; clone_size: many; d_call: NA; cdr3_aa: CAWSVYSSGNTIYF; cdr3_nt: TGTGCCTGGAGTGTATACAGCTCTGGAAACACCATATATTTT
v_call: TRBV4-3; j_call: TRBJ2-1; clone_size: many; d_call: TRBD1; cdr3_aa: CASSQLKPFRTGRGTYNEQFF; cdr3_nt: TGCGCCAGCAGCCAACTAAAGCCATTCCGGACAGGGAGAGGGACCTACAATGAGCAGTTCTTC
v_call: TRBV6-5; j_call: TRBJ2-7; clone_size: many; d_call: NA; cdr3_aa: CASSYLVGDEQYF; cdr3_nt: TGTGCCAGCAGTTACTTGGTGGGCGACGAGCAGTACTTC
v_call: TRBV15; j_call: TRBJ2-1; clone_size: many; d_call: TRBD2; cdr3_aa: CATSRPGVLAGYNEQFF; cdr3_nt: TGTGCCACCAGCCGCCCGGGTGTTCTAGCGGGGTACAATGAGCAGTTCTTC
v_call: TRBV5-4; j_call: TRBJ2-1; clone_size: many; d_call: TRBD2; cdr3_aa: CASTPTSGRAVEQFF; cdr3_nt: TGTGCCAGCACCCCGACTAGCGGGAGGGCCGTTGAGCAGTTCTTC
v_call: TRBV11-2; j_call: TRBJ2-7; clone_size: few; d_call: NA; cdr3_aa: CASGQGWGVDEQYF; cdr3_nt: TGTGCCAGCGGCCAGGGTTGGGGGGTTGACGAGCAGTACTTC
v_call: TRBV20-1; j_call: TRBJ1-2; clone_size: many; d_call: TRBD1; cdr3_aa: CSARGGQGHYGYTF; cdr3_nt: TGCAGTGCTAGAGGGGGACAGGGTCATTATGGCTACACCTTC
v_call: TRBV25-1; j_call: TRBJ2-7; clone_size: NA; d_call: TRBD2; cdr3_aa: CASRTGLAGLQQYF; cdr3_nt: TGTGCCAGCAGAACCGGACTAGCGGGGCTCCAGCAGTACTTC
v_call: TRBV3-1; j_call: TRBJ2-7; clone_size: many; d_call: TRBD1; cdr3_aa: CASSWDRGYSYEQYF; cdr3_nt: TGTGCCAGCAGCTGGGACAGGGGTTACTCCTACGAGCAGTACTTC
v_call: TRBV10-2; j_call: TRBJ2-5; clone_size: NA; d_call: TRBD1; cdr3_aa: CASTDRDTETQYF; cdr3_nt: TGCGCCAGCACCGACAGGGATACCGAGACCCAGTACTTC
v_call: TRBV20-1; j_call: TRBJ2-7; clone_size: many; d_call: NA; cdr3_aa: CSARGGAYGEQYF; cdr3_nt: TGCAGTGCTAGAGGTGGGGCCTACGGGGAGCAGTACTTC
v_call: TRBV5-1; j_call: TRBJ2-7; clone_size: NA; d_call: TRBD2; cdr3_aa: CASSLGGTSGRYEQYF; cdr3_nt: TGCGCCAGCAGCTTGGGGGGGACTAGCGGGAGGTACGAGCAGTACTTC
v_call: TRBV6-6; j_call: TRBJ2-7; clone_size: many; d_call: TRBD2; cdr3_aa: CASSHPVVAGSTEQYF; cdr3_nt: TGTGCCAGCAGTCACCCCGTGGTAGCGGGGTCGACCGAGCAGTACTTC
v_call: TRBV5-1; j_call: TRBJ2-3; clone_size: many; d_call: TRBD2; cdr3_aa: CATKTSGGPSYF; cdr3_nt: TGCGCCACCAAGACTAGCGGGGGCCCAAGTTATTTT
v_call: TRBV30; j_call: TRBJ2-2; clone_size: many; d_call: NA; cdr3_aa: CAWSRGANTGELFF; cdr3_nt: TGTGCCTGGAGTCGAGGAGCGAACACCGGGGAGCTGTTTTTT
v_call: TRBV9; j_call: TRBJ2-1; clone_size: many; d_call: NA; cdr3_aa: CASSFRGTEGNNEQFF; cdr3_nt: TGTGCCAGCAGCTTTCGGGGGACAGAGGGTAACAATGAGCAGTTCTTC
v_call: TRBV7-2; j_call: TRBJ2-2; clone_size: many; d_call: NA; cdr3_aa: CASSFIPLDSSTGELFF; cdr3_nt: TGTGCCAGCAGCTTCATCCCCTTGGACTCGTCCACCGGGGAGCTGTTTTTT
v_call: TRBV4-1; j_call: TRBJ1-2; clone_size: many; d_call: NA; cdr3_aa: CASSQEEQGSGYTF; cdr3_nt: TGCGCCAGCAGCCAAGAGGAACAGGGTTCTGGCTACACCTTC
v_call: TRBV29-1; j_call: TRBJ2-1; clone_size: NA; d_call: NA; cdr3_aa: CSADVNTDTQFF; cdr3_nt: TGCAGTGCTGATGTGAACACAGATACGCAGTTCTTC
v_call: TRBV20-1; j_call: TRBJ1-2; clone_size: many; d_call: NA; cdr3_aa: CSVRGSPRGYTF; cdr3_nt: TGCAGTGTCCGGGGGTCGCCTCGAGGCTACACCTTC
v_call: TRBV4-3; j_call: TRBJ2-6; clone_size: many; d_call: NA; cdr3_aa: CASSQDRRRSGANVLTF; cdr3_nt: TGCGCCAGCAGCCAAGATCGGAGAAGGTCTGGGGCCAACGTCCTGACTTTC
v_call: TRBV7-9; j_call: TRBJ2-1; clone_size: many; d_call: TRBD2; cdr3_aa: CASRPGLAGKGEQFF; cdr3_nt: TGTGCCAGCAGGCCTGGACTAGCGGGGAAGGGTGAGCAGTTCTTC
v_call: TRBV25-1; j_call: TRBJ1-2; clone_size: many; d_call: NA; cdr3_aa: CASSEYDGYTF; cdr3_nt: TGTGCCAGCAGTGAATATGATGGCTACACCTTC
v_call: TRBV3-1; j_call: TRBJ1-4; clone_size: many; d_call: TRBD1; cdr3_aa: CASSQYGTVRTTNEKLFF; cdr3_nt: TGTGCCAGCAGCCAATACGGGACAGTCAGAACAACTAATGAAAAACTGTTTTTT
v_call: TRBV5-6; j_call: TRBJ2-2; clone_size: NA; d_call: TRBD2; cdr3_aa: CASSLLSGTSGGLNTGELFF; cdr3_nt: TGTGCCAGCAGCCTCCTCTCCGGGACTAGCGGGGGCCTGAACACCGGGGAGCTGTTTTTT
v_call: TRBV20-1; j_call: TRBJ1-3; clone_size: many; d_call: NA; cdr3_aa: CSASRAGGNTIYF; cdr3_nt: TGCAGTGCTTCCCGAGCAGGAGGAAACACCATATATTTT
v_call: TRBV20-1; j_call: TRBJ2-3; clone_size: many; d_call: TRBD2; cdr3_aa: CSARLAGGLTDTQYF; cdr3_nt: TGCAGTGCTAGATTAGCGGGGGGGCTCACAGATACGCAGTATTTT
v_call: TRBV12-3/TRBV12-4; j_call: TRBJ2-7; clone_size: many; d_call: TRBD2; cdr3_aa: CASSWTSGGADEQYF; cdr3_nt: TGTGCCAGCAGTTGGACTAGCGGGGGGGCCGACGAGCAGTACTTC
v_call: TRBV20-1; j_call: TRBJ2-7; clone_size: NA; d_call: TRBD1; cdr3_aa: CSANAGTGGANEQYF; cdr3_nt: TGCAGTGCTAATGCCGGGACAGGGGGAGCCAATGAGCAGTACTTC
v_call: TRBV6-5; j_call: TRBJ1-1; clone_size: NA; d_call: NA; cdr3_aa: CASGGRGFLNTEAFF; cdr3_nt: TGTGCCAGCGGGGGCAGGGGCTTCTTGAACACTGAAGCTTTCTTT
v_call: TRBV12-3/TRBV12-4; j_call: TRBJ2-3; clone_size: many; d_call: NA; cdr3_aa: CASSFLADTQYF; cdr3_nt: TGTGCCAGCAGTTTCCTAGCAGATACGCAGTATTTT
v_call: TRBV9; j_call: TRBJ2-7; clone_size: many; d_call: NA; cdr3_aa: CASSSGWGLSYEQYF; cdr3_nt: TGTGCCAGCAGCTCCGGGTGGGGACTTTCCTACGAGCAGTACTTC
v_call: TRBV7-6; j_call: TRBJ2-7; clone_size: many; d_call: NA; cdr3_aa: CASSLSTGRDEQYF; cdr3_nt: TGTGCCAGCAGCTTATCGACAGGGAGGGACGAGCAGTACTTC